This T cell receptor (beta chain) was observed in a study of memory CD8 T cells in hepatitis C reinfection. Using immunoSEQ multiplex PCR, the repertoire was profiled, and TCRdb retains in-frame clones only, with some absent. This table has under 60,000 clones, about nine tenths appearing once. The germline gives CDR1 MNHNY, CDR2 SVGAGI (reference sequence). Trimming removed 2 bases at V and 13 bases at J, with 12 bases between. The CDR3 loop spans 12 amino acids. Time point defined: pre-reinfection, 55 to 20 weeks before reinfection detection. Sorted cells were sequenced directly ex vivo without any in vitro expansion. In its sample, this clone was seen a few times.

The specimen sequenced was naive CD8+ T cells sorted from blood. This TCR was sampled from a young man with hepatitis C virus infection. The rearrangement uses TRBV6-6 and TRBJ2-1; maybe TRBD1 (6 bases). The CDR3 bases are TGTGCCAGCAGTTACAGGGCAGGGGAACAGTTCTTC. Its translation: CASSYRAGEQFF.